The rows below give T cell receptor beta chains drawn from one sample of a study of vaccination effects on CD4 cells after COVID-19. Libraries were prepared by immunoSEQ multiplex PCR; TCRdb keeps only in-frame clonotypes and omits some of them. The sample carries approximately 30,000 clones, about 68% recorded once. These receptors lack a known antigen. Sample: CD4+ T cells from PBMCs cultured without peptide, taken after COVID-19 vaccination. The origin of the receptors is a human donor who had a prior SARS-CoV-2 infection. CDR3s include the opening cysteine and the closing phenylalanine or tryptophan. Fields, in order: V gene, J gene, clone size, D gene, CDR3 protein, CDR3 DNA. The D gene is left open where the match is weak. Size is omitted from some rows. Given values are once, few, many or a class for expanded clones.

v_call: TRBV29-1; j_call: TRBJ2-1; clone_size: -; d_call: -; cdr3_aa: CSVLGGIQSYNEQFF; cdr3_nt: TGCAGCGTTCTAGGGGGAATTCAATCCTACAATGAGCAGTTCTTC
v_call: TRBV24-1; j_call: TRBJ2-5; clone_size: -; d_call: -; cdr3_aa: CATMGQETQYF; cdr3_nt: TGTGCCACCATGGGCCAAGAGACCCAGTACTTC
v_call: TRBV5-4; j_call: TRBJ2-1; clone_size: -; d_call: -; cdr3_aa: CASSTGTRGPGDNEQFF; cdr3_nt: TGTGCCAGCAGCACCGGGACTAGGGGGCCCGGGGACAATGAGCAGTTCTTC
v_call: TRBV5-1; j_call: TRBJ1-2; clone_size: -; d_call: TRBD1; cdr3_aa: CASSLEPGQGAGGYTF; cdr3_nt: TGCGCCAGCAGCTTGGAACCGGGACAGGGGGCTGGTGGCTACACCTTC
v_call: TRBV13; j_call: TRBJ1-6; clone_size: few; d_call: TRBD1; cdr3_aa: CASSLEGQGYNSPLHF; cdr3_nt: TGTGCCAGCAGCTTAGAGGGACAGGGATATAATTCACCCCTCCACTTT
v_call: TRBV7-8; j_call: TRBJ2-7; clone_size: -; d_call: TRBD2; cdr3_aa: CASSLAGTTSYEQYF; cdr3_nt: TGTGCCAGCAGCTTGGCCGGGACTACCTCCTACGAGCAGTACTTC
v_call: TRBV18; j_call: TRBJ1-6; clone_size: medium-sized; d_call: TRBD1; cdr3_aa: CASSPRTGVDSPLHF; cdr3_nt: TGTGCCAGCTCACCACGGACAGGGGTCGATTCACCCCTCCACTTT
v_call: TRBV27; j_call: TRBJ2-1; clone_size: -; d_call: -; cdr3_aa: CASSLAASSYNEQFF; cdr3_nt: TGTGCCAGCAGTTTGGCGGCCAGCTCCTACAATGAGCAGTTCTTC
v_call: TRBV30; j_call: TRBJ2-1; clone_size: -; d_call: -; cdr3_aa: CAWSVLGTPLHNEQFF; cdr3_nt: TGTGCCTGGAGTGTACTGGGGACTCCCCTCCACAATGAGCAGTTCTTC
v_call: TRBV5-1; j_call: TRBJ2-1; clone_size: -; d_call: -; cdr3_aa: CASSLEPTYNEQFF; cdr3_nt: TGCGCCAGCAGCTTGGAGCCCACCTACAATGAGCAGTTCTTC
v_call: TRBV30; j_call: TRBJ1-4; clone_size: -; d_call: -; cdr3_aa: CACTSVGGVGEKLFF; cdr3_nt: TGTGCCTGCACCTCGGTGGGAGGAGTTGGTGAAAAACTGTTTTTT
v_call: TRBV11-3; j_call: TRBJ2-1; clone_size: -; d_call: -; cdr3_aa: CASSPAPSSYNEQFF; cdr3_nt: TGTGCCAGCAGCCCAGCCCCGAGCTCCTACAATGAGCAGTTCTTC
v_call: TRBV2; j_call: TRBJ1-2; clone_size: few; d_call: -; cdr3_aa: CASTLDRPYGYTF; cdr3_nt: TGTGCCAGCACCCTGGACAGACCTTATGGCTACACCTTC
v_call: TRBV5-1; j_call: TRBJ2-1; clone_size: -; d_call: TRBD2; cdr3_aa: CASSRGGVYNEQFF; cdr3_nt: TGCGCCAGCAGCCGCGGGGGGGTCTACAATGAGCAGTTCTTC
v_call: TRBV11-3; j_call: TRBJ2-1; clone_size: -; d_call: -; cdr3_aa: CASSLDQAGGKGNEQFF; cdr3_nt: TGTGCCAGCAGCTTAGATCAGGCAGGGGGGAAGGGGAATGAGCAGTTCTTC
v_call: TRBV6-2/TRBV6-3; j_call: TRBJ1-5; clone_size: few; d_call: -; cdr3_aa: CASSSFGQYQPQHF; cdr3_nt: TGTGCCAGCAGTTCCTTCGGACAGTATCAGCCCCAGCATTTT
v_call: TRBV5-1; j_call: TRBJ2-5; clone_size: -; d_call: -; cdr3_aa: CASSTQGGETQYF; cdr3_nt: TGCGCCAGCAGCACACAGGGGGGGGAGACCCAGTACTTC
v_call: TRBV15; j_call: TRBJ1-2; clone_size: -; d_call: TRBD1; cdr3_aa: CATSPADRGGGYTF; cdr3_nt: TGTGCCACCAGCCCGGCTGACAGGGGCGGTGGCTACACCTTC
v_call: TRBV5-1; j_call: TRBJ1-1; clone_size: few; d_call: -; cdr3_aa: CASSLEGEGEAFF; cdr3_nt: TGCGCCAGCAGCTTGGAGGGGGAGGGTGAAGCTTTCTTT
v_call: TRBV5-1; j_call: TRBJ1-4; clone_size: once; d_call: -; cdr3_aa: CASSLLGTNEKLFF; cdr3_nt: TGCGCCAGCAGCTTACTTGGGACTAATGAAAAACTGTTTTTT
v_call: TRBV3-1/TRBV3-2; j_call: TRBJ1-2; clone_size: -; d_call: -; cdr3_aa: CASSQDLLRGNYGYTF; cdr3_nt: TGTGCCAGCAGCCAAGATCTTCTCAGGGGTAACTATGGCTACACCTTC
v_call: TRBV7-3; j_call: TRBJ1-1; clone_size: -; d_call: -; cdr3_aa: CASSWGRGAEAFF; cdr3_nt: TGTGCCAGCAGCTGGGGACGGGGGGCTGAAGCTTTCTTT
v_call: TRBV7-9; j_call: TRBJ2-7; clone_size: -; d_call: -; cdr3_aa: CASSSRQPYEQYF; cdr3_nt: TGTGCCAGCAGTTCGAGGCAGCCCTACGAGCAGTACTTC
v_call: TRBV18; j_call: TRBJ1-5; clone_size: -; d_call: -; cdr3_aa: CASSQTYVGQPQHF; cdr3_nt: TGTGCCAGCTCACAGACTTACGTCGGACAGCCCCAGCATTTT
v_call: TRBV3-1/TRBV3-2; j_call: TRBJ2-2; clone_size: few; d_call: -; cdr3_aa: CASRLRRATGAGELFF; cdr3_nt: TGTGCCAGCAGATTGCGGCGCGCTACTGGGGCCGGGGAGCTGTTTTTT
v_call: TRBV6-6; j_call: TRBJ1-2; clone_size: -; d_call: -; cdr3_aa: CASANGPGYGYTF; cdr3_nt: TGTGCCAGCGCGAACGGACCTGGCTATGGCTACACCTTC
v_call: TRBV6-5; j_call: TRBJ2-5; clone_size: few; d_call: -; cdr3_aa: CASRGRAQETQYF; cdr3_nt: TGTGCCAGCAGGGGCAGGGCCCAAGAGACCCAGTACTTC
v_call: TRBV29-1; j_call: TRBJ1-1; clone_size: -; d_call: -; cdr3_aa: CSVGAPEKAFF; cdr3_nt: TGCAGCGTTGGGGCCCCCGAGAAAGCTTTCTTT
v_call: TRBV6-5; j_call: TRBJ1-1; clone_size: -; d_call: -; cdr3_aa: CASRSGTPNTEAFF; cdr3_nt: TGTGCCAGCAGGTCCGGGACACCGAACACTGAAGCTTTCTTT
v_call: TRBV11-2; j_call: TRBJ2-1; clone_size: -; d_call: -; cdr3_aa: CASSSPAGNEQFF; cdr3_nt: TGTGCCAGCAGCTCCCCGGCGGGCAATGAGCAGTTCTTC
v_call: TRBV18; j_call: TRBJ1-1; clone_size: -; d_call: -; cdr3_aa: CASSPPGRPYEAFF; cdr3_nt: TGTGCCAGCTCACCACCGGGACGCCCCTATGAAGCTTTCTTT
v_call: TRBV5-4; j_call: TRBJ2-1; clone_size: -; d_call: TRBD2; cdr3_aa: CASSLDLAAFREQFF; cdr3_nt: TGTGCCAGCAGCTTGGATCTAGCGGCCTTCCGTGAGCAGTTCTTC
v_call: TRBV15; j_call: TRBJ2-5; clone_size: once; d_call: -; cdr3_aa: CATSPPGAGNIFAETQYF; cdr3_nt: TGTGCCACCAGCCCCCCCGGGGCAGGGAACATTTTCGCGGAGACCCAGTACTTC
v_call: TRBV5-1; j_call: TRBJ2-4; clone_size: -; d_call: TRBD1; cdr3_aa: CASSSTDRAGNIQYF; cdr3_nt: TGCGCCAGCAGCTCGACCGACAGGGCGGGAAACATTCAGTACTTC
v_call: TRBV11-3; j_call: TRBJ2-3; clone_size: once; d_call: -; cdr3_aa: CASSLAGDTQYF; cdr3_nt: TGTGCCAGCAGCTTGGCGGGAGATACGCAGTATTTT
v_call: TRBV4-3; j_call: TRBJ2-1; clone_size: -; d_call: TRBD2; cdr3_aa: CASSPRWPSGSSEQFF; cdr3_nt: TGCGCCAGCAGCCCGAGATGGCCTAGCGGGAGTAGTGAGCAGTTCTTC
v_call: TRBV11-2; j_call: TRBJ2-1; clone_size: once; d_call: -; cdr3_aa: CASSARPAYNEQFF; cdr3_nt: TGTGCCAGCAGCGCGCGACCCGCCTACAATGAGCAGTTCTTC
v_call: TRBV4-2; j_call: TRBJ2-5; clone_size: -; d_call: TRBD2; cdr3_aa: CASSQRLLAGGFQETQYF; cdr3_nt: TGTGCCAGCAGCCAAAGATTACTAGCGGGGGGATTCCAAGAGACCCAGTACTTC
v_call: TRBV7-3; j_call: TRBJ1-2; clone_size: -; d_call: TRBD1; cdr3_aa: CASSRDRGGGYTF; cdr3_nt: TGTGCCAGCAGCCGGGACAGGGGTGGCGGCTACACCTTC
v_call: TRBV12-3/TRBV12-4; j_call: TRBJ1-1; clone_size: -; d_call: -; cdr3_aa: CASSLGGGTEAFF; cdr3_nt: TGTGCCAGCAGTTTGGGGGGAGGAACTGAAGCTTTCTTT
v_call: TRBV4-2; j_call: TRBJ2-1; clone_size: -; d_call: -; cdr3_aa: CASSPTDLENEQFF; cdr3_nt: TGTGCCAGCAGCCCGACGGACTTGGAGAATGAGCAGTTCTTC
v_call: TRBV6-5; j_call: TRBJ1-2; clone_size: -; d_call: -; cdr3_aa: CATTTLYGYTF; cdr3_nt: TGTGCCACCACCACCCTCTATGGCTACACCTTC
v_call: TRBV6-5; j_call: TRBJ1-1; clone_size: -; d_call: -; cdr3_aa: CASSKNTEAFF; cdr3_nt: TGTGCCAGCAGCAAGAACACTGAAGCTTTCTTT